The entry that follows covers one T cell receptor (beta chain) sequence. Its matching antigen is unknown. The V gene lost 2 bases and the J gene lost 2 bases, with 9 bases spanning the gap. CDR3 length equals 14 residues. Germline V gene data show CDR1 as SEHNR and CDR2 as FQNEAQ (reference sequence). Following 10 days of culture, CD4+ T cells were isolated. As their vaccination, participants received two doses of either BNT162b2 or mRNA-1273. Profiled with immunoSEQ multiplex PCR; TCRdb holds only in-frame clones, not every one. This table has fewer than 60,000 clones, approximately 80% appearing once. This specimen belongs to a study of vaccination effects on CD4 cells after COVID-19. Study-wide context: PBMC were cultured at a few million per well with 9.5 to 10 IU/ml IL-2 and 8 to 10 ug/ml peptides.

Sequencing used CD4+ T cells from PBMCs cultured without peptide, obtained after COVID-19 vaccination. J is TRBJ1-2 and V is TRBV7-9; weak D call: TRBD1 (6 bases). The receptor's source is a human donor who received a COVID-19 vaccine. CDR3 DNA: TGTGCCAGCAGCTTAATGACAGGAAACTATGGCTACACCTTC. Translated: CASSLMTGNYGYTF. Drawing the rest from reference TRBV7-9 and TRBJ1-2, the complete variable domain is DTGVSQNPRHKITKRGQNVTFRCDPISEHNRLYWYRQTLGQGPEFLTYFQNEAQLEKSRLLSDRFSAERPKGSFSTLEIQRTEQGDSAMYLCASSLMTGNYGYTFGSGTRLTVV.